This TCR beta chain comes out of a study of blood T cells in healthy people across ages (dated by TCRdb to the mid-2010s). Describing the broader study: In model experiments, template switching captured roughly one uniquely barcoded TCR beta cDNA molecule for every two T cells. Using deep sequencing normalized with unique cDNA molecular identifiers, the study measured how TCR beta repertoire diversity changes with age. Four age groups were formed from the donors: young (average roughly 16 years), middle-aged (approximately 39), aged (roughly 56) and long-lived (82). To avoid experimental bias, donors of different ages were randomly spread across the sequencing lanes. The study analyzed two additional independent replicas of 1 million unique cDNA reads from the same blood draw for two donors, one aged 18 to 29 and one aged 80 or older. Broader findings and caveats from the paper: Observed TCR beta diversity correlated strongly with the percentage of naive T cells measured by flow cytometry. Compared with the aged group, the long-lived group had more naive CD4+ T cells, fewer expanded clones and increased TCR diversity, suggesting age selection. Because donor CMV infection status was unknown, age-related changes in expanded clonotypes were potentially confounded. Estimates of total diversity from one million sequenced T cells were regarded as lower bounds and underestimates. As age increased, observed TCR beta diversity per million T cells dropped in a roughly linear way, and a significant reduction was already evident by age 40. Bulk unsorted PBMC profiling prevented conclusive comparison of naive and antigen-experienced compartments.

The 39 donors, aged about 6 to 100 years, were systemically healthy Caucasian individuals from Russia. Ten milliliters of peripheral blood were drawn from each donor into EDTA-treated Vacutainer tubes. Ficoll-Paque density-gradient centrifugation was used to isolate PBMCs, with at least 6 million per sample. Total RNA was extracted from PBMCs with Trizol reagent, with at least 5 micrograms obtained per sample. Naive CD45RAhigh/CD27high T cell percentages were measured by flow cytometry on a PBMC aliquot from every donor. This clonotype was observed a handful of times. Its antigen is still unknown. Base qualities are not recorded, but no much larger clone differs from it by a single base. The germline V gene sets CDR1 to MDHEN and CDR2 to SYDVKM. The junction shows trimming of 1 base on V and 8 bases on J, plus 14 bases between the germline ends. From the cysteine up to the phenylalanine, the CDR3 has a length of 14 residues. Only the CDR3 region is kept as DNA, spanning 42 bases read in frame from base 1.

Libraries were built with 5' RACE. TCRdb names Illumina HiSeq 2500 as the instrument used. A second PCR of roughly 7 to 11 cycles was performed with a sample-barcoded 5' primer and a J-beta primer mix. Each TCR beta cDNA molecule received a unique molecular identifier from a template-switch 5' adaptor carrying 12 random nucleotides. Each sample yielded at least 2.5 million CDR3-containing paired-end reads. First-strand cDNA synthesis was performed from all RNA using the Mint cDNA synthesis kit, with priming by a TRBC-specific oligonucleotide. Following uracil-DNA glycosylase treatment, a first 18-cycle PCR with universal primers M1SS and BC2_uni_R was performed on all cDNA. Turning to the authors' computational methods: Each sample was normalized by randomly selecting 1 million high-quality reads, each carrying a distinct molecular identifier. Instead of being binned into consensus sequences, reads with shared molecular identifiers were discarded. CDR3 identification, clonotype clustering and error correction used MiTCR with a Q25 quality threshold and the strictest error-elimination algorithm. A nonparametric unseen species model with Euler transformation was used to estimate lower-bound total TCR beta diversity. Through fastp at Q25 and MiXCR, TCRdb rebuilt clones from the public reads, retaining in-frame beta chains. Rows are combined by CDR3 protein, so each entry shows the most common genes and DNA. The V and J calls come from TCRdb's annotation, not from the publication. This sample gives hundreds of thousands of distinct CDR3 sequences in total; roughly 50% of them show up just once. Around 22% of the sample is held by the ten biggest clonotypes.

Recombination linked TRBV28 to TRBJ1-2, with a weak D call of TRBD1 (6 bases match). The sequenced sample consisted of blood. The TCR originated in a man aged 30-40 years in good health. The sequenced DNA is TGTGCCAGCAGTTTATCCCTGGCAGGGGCGGGCTACACCTTC. It codes for CASSLSLAGAGYTF.